This is a list of T cell receptor beta chains from one sample in a study of T cell changes during pregnancy in multiple sclerosis. The protocol was immunoSEQ multiplex PCR, while the TCRdb copy is restricted to in-frame clones and leaves out a portion. The sample lists some 97,000 clones; 80% to 95% were seen once. The sample was peripheral blood, taken after pregnancy. These receptors came from a female donor with multiple sclerosis, enrolled in a pregnancy study. Both conserved end residues are part of each CDR3. The D gene is left open where the match is weak. Rows may omit the clone size; those that give it use once, few, many or a size class.

V gene	clone size	J gene	D gene	CDR3 DNA	CDR3 protein
TRBV11-2	NA	TRBJ1-1	NA	TGTGCCAGCAGCCCCGCCATCCATACAGGGTTGGGTAATGCTTTCTTT	CASSPAIHTGLGNAFF
TRBV29-1	NA	TRBJ2-1	TRBD1	TGCAGCGTCCTAAGCTCGGACAGGGTCGATGAGCAGTTCTTC	CSVLSSDRVDEQFF
TRBV2	NA	TRBJ2-7	NA	TGTGCCAGCAGGGACGACAGATACGAGCAGTACTTC	CASRDDRYEQYF
TRBV4-2	NA	TRBJ2-1	TRBD2	TGTGCCAGCAGCCAAACTACTAGCGGGAGGGAATCGAATGAGCAGTTCTTC	CASSQTTSGRESNEQFF
TRBV14	NA	TRBJ2-7	TRBD2	TGTGCCAGCAGCCCAGGGACTAGCGGGAGAGCAAGATACGAGCAGTACTTC	CASSPGTSGRARYEQYF
TRBV4-1	NA	TRBJ2-1	TRBD2	TGCGCCAGCAGCCAAGAGGGGGGTGGGGCGGGAGCCTCCAATGAGCAGTTCTTC	CASSQEGGGAGASNEQFF
TRBV4-3	NA	TRBJ2-2	NA	TGCGCCAGCAGCCAAGACAGGCCAGAACACACCGGGGAGCTGTTTTTT	CASSQDRPEHTGELFF
TRBV30	NA	TRBJ2-7	NA	TGTGCCTGGAGTGTATTCTCGGGGGTCGAGCAGTACTTC	CAWSVFSGVEQYF
TRBV28	NA	TRBJ2-1	TRBD2	TGTGCCAGCAGTCCCGGACTAGCGAGGAATGAGCAGTTCTTC	CASSPGLARNEQFF
TRBV7-9	NA	TRBJ2-1	NA	TGTGCCAGCAGCCCACCGACTTGGGGGATGGAGGGTGTCGGAGATGAGCAGTTCTTC	CASSPPTWGMEGVGDEQFF
TRBV30	NA	TRBJ1-5	TRBD1	TGTGCCTGGAAGACAGGGTTTAGCAATCAGCCCCAGCATTTT	CAWKTGFSNQPQHF
TRBV4-3	once	TRBJ2-2	TRBD2	TGCGCCAGCAGCCAAGCTAGCGGGGTAGGGTCCGGGGAGCTGTTTTTT	CASSQASGVGSGELFF
TRBV7-3	NA	TRBJ2-1	NA	TGTGCCAGCAGCTCAAATAGCGGTGAGCAGTTCTTC	CASSSNSGEQFF
TRBV29-1	NA	TRBJ1-1	NA	TGCAGCGTTGTCCCTAAGGTAGGGGCCACTGAAGCTTTCTTT	CSVVPKVGATEAFF
TRBV7-9	NA	TRBJ1-2	NA	TGTGCCAGCAGCTTAGTTCAAGCCTATGGCTACACCTTC	CASSLVQAYGYTF
TRBV7-9	NA	TRBJ1-2	NA	TGTGCCAGCAGCTTAGTGTCCAGTATCTATGGCTACACCTTC	CASSLVSSIYGYTF
TRBV5-6	NA	TRBJ2-1	TRBD2	TGTGCCAGCAGCTCCCACGGGACTAGCTACTTAACTTCCCGCAATGAGCAGTTCTTC	CASSSHGTSYLTSRNEQFF
TRBV20-1	NA	TRBJ2-5	NA	TGCAGTGCCGCGACAGAAGAGACCCAGTACTTC	CSAATEETQYF
TRBV29-1	NA	TRBJ2-2	TRBD1	TGCAGCGTTGCCGGGACAGGGAGCACCGGGGAGCTGTTTTTT	CSVAGTGSTGELFF
TRBV7-2	NA	TRBJ1-1	TRBD1	TGTGCCAGCATCCGCCCCACAGGGGATGGCACTGAAGCTTTCTTT	CASIRPTGDGTEAFF
TRBV5-6	NA	TRBJ1-3	TRBD1	TGTGCCAGCAGCTTGGGTGCAGGGGGCGCCTACACCATATATTTT	CASSLGAGGAYTIYF
TRBV6-5	few	TRBJ1-1	TRBD1	TGTGCCAGCAGACCCACAGGGGGCACTGAAGCTTTCTTT	CASRPTGGTEAFF
TRBV5-1	NA	TRBJ2-1	TRBD2	TGCGCCAGCAGCTTGGGACTAGCGGGGGGGAACAATGAGCAGTTCTTC	CASSLGLAGGNNEQFF
TRBV30	NA	TRBJ2-1	TRBD2	TGTGCCTGGAGTGGACTAGCAGGTTCCTACAATGAGCAGTTCTTC	CAWSGLAGSYNEQFF
TRBV5-5	NA	TRBJ1-2	TRBD1	TGTGCCAGCAGCCGCACAGGGGCCCCCGGCTATGGCTACACCTTC	CASSRTGAPGYGYTF
TRBV7-2	NA	TRBJ2-5	NA	TGTGCCAGCACCTCACCCAGACAGACACAAGAGACCCAGTACTTC	CASTSPRQTQETQYF
TRBV27	NA	TRBJ1-5	NA	TGTGCCAGCAGCCCGACCCAGGGACAGCCCCAGCATTTT	CASSPTQGQPQHF
TRBV6-6	NA	TRBJ1-6	NA	TGTGCCAGCACCGGGAGAAGGGGCATAGGTAATTCACCCCTCCACTTT	CASTGRRGIGNSPLHF
TRBV5-4	NA	TRBJ1-1	TRBD1	TGTGCCAGCAGCTTTGACAGGGGCACTGAAGCTTTCTTT	CASSFDRGTEAFF
TRBV6-8	few	TRBJ1-4	NA	TGTGCCGTCGGGGGGGTTGAAAAACTGTTTTTT	CAVGGVEKLFF
TRBV11-1	NA	TRBJ1-2	NA	TGTGCCAGCAGCCTTCAAGTCGGGACAAGTGGCTACACCTTC	CASSLQVGTSGYTF
TRBV4-3	NA	TRBJ2-2	TRBD2	TGCGCCAGCAGCCAAGGGGGGGGGAACACCGGGGAGCTGTTTTTT	CASSQGGGNTGELFF
TRBV5-5	NA	TRBJ2-7	NA	TGTGCCAGCAGCCGACAGGTCGGCGATCGCGAGCAGTACTTC	CASSRQVGDREQYF
TRBV14	NA	TRBJ1-2	NA	TGTGCCAGCAGCCAAGACGGGAACTATGGCTACACCTTC	CASSQDGNYGYTF
TRBV27	NA	TRBJ1-4	NA	TGTGCCAGCAGTCCAGGCGTTCCTTACTCCACAGTGACTAATGAAAAACTGTTTTTT	CASSPGVPYSTVTNEKLFF
TRBV14	NA	TRBJ1-5	NA	TGTGCCAGCAGTCAAGTCGGAGGGCCCCAGCATTTT	CASSQVGGPQHF
TRBV5-5	NA	TRBJ2-1	TRBD1	TGTGCCAGCAGTTCCGGGACAGGGATGTACAATGAGCAGTTCTTC	CASSSGTGMYNEQFF
TRBV6-5	NA	TRBJ1-2	NA	TGTGCCAGCAGTTACCCGGGTCCCAGCTATGGCTACACCTTC	CASSYPGPSYGYTF
TRBV9	NA	TRBJ1-1	NA	TGTGCCAGCAGCGTAGGGACAGCGAACACTGAAGCTTTCTTT	CASSVGTANTEAFF
TRBV6-5	NA	TRBJ2-2	TRBD1	TGTGCCAGCAGTTATCCGGGACAGGGCAACACCGGGGAGCTGTTTTTT	CASSYPGQGNTGELFF
TRBV11-3	NA	TRBJ2-7	NA	TGTGCCAGCAGCTTCTTCTCAGCTAGGGGTAGGTCCTACGAGCAGTACTTC	CASSFFSARGRSYEQYF
TRBV13	NA	TRBJ2-5	NA	TGTGCCAGCAGCCTCACCCGACAGAACCTAGTACAAGAGACCCAGTACTTC	CASSLTRQNLVQETQYF
TRBV9	NA	TRBJ2-1	TRBD2	TGTGCCAGCAGCTCCACCGGGACTAGCGGCCAGAATGAGCAGTTCTTC	CASSSTGTSGQNEQFF
TRBV25-1	NA	TRBJ1-3	NA	TGTGCCAGCAGTTCTTTATCTGGAAACACCATATATTTT	CASSSLSGNTIYF
TRBV7-9	NA	TRBJ1-1	TRBD1	TGTGCCAGCAGCTCGGACAGGGGGACCACTGAAGCTTTCTTT	CASSSDRGTTEAFF
TRBV7-6	NA	TRBJ2-5	TRBD1	TGTGCCAGCAGCCTACAGGGGCTCCCCGAGACCCAGTACTTC	CASSLQGLPETQYF
TRBV11-1	NA	TRBJ1-2	NA	TGTGCCAGCAGCTTAGAGGGGACTAACTATGGCTACACCTTC	CASSLEGTNYGYTF
TRBV7-2	NA	TRBJ2-7	TRBD1	TGTGCCAGCAGCTCAGAGGACAGGCGGCGAAACGGCGAGCAGTACTTC	CASSSEDRRRNGEQYF
TRBV7-9	NA	TRBJ2-7	TRBD2	TGTGCCAGCAGCTTCCCACCTGGGGGACTAGCAGAGACCTACGAGCAGTACTTC	CASSFPPGGLAETYEQYF
TRBV7-8	NA	TRBJ1-2	TRBD1	TGTGCCAGCAGTTTACAGGGGGACTATGGCTACACCTTC	CASSLQGDYGYTF
TRBV2	NA	TRBJ2-3	NA	TGTGCCAGCAGTGACCACAGGTTAACAGATACGCAGTATTTT	CASSDHRLTDTQYF
TRBV7-8	NA	TRBJ2-2	NA	TGTGCCAGCAGCTTAGGACGGGGTTATACCGGGGAGCTGTTTTTT	CASSLGRGYTGELFF
TRBV9	NA	TRBJ2-3	NA	TGTGCCAGCAGCGTAGCCGGAGATACGCAGTATTTT	CASSVAGDTQYF